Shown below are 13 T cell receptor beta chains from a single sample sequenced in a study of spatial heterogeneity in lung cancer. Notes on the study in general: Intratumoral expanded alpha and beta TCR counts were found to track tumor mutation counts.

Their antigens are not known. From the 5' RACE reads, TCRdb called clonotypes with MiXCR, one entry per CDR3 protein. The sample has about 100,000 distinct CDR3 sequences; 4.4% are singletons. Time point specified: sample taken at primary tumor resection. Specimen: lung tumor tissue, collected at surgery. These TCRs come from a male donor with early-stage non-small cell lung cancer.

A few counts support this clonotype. The CDR3 sequence is CASSLLAGSDTQYF. The CDR3 region has the DNA TGTGCCAGCAGTTTGTTAGCGGGATCAGATACGCAGTATTTT. The chain carries TRBV12-3 or TRBV12-4 and TRBJ2-3; 8 bases align to TRBD2. This CDR3 contains 14 residues. Unmatched junction bases numbered 3, after V lost 3 bases and J lost 4 bases.

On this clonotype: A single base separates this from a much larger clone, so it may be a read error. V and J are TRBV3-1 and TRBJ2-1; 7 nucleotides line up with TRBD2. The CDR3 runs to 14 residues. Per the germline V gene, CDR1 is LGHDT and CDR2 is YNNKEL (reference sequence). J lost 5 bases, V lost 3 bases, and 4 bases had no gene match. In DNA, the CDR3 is TGTGCCAGCAGCCACGGACTAGACCACAATGAGCAGTTCTTC. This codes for CASSHGLDHNEQFF.

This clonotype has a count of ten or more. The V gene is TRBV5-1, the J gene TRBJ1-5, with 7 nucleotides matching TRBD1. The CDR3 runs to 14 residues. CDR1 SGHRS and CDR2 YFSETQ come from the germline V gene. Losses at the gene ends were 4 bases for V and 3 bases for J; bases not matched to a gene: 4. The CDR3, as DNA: TGCGCCAGCAGCGAGGGACAGCTCAATCAGCCCCAGCATTTT. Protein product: CASSEGQLNQPQHF.

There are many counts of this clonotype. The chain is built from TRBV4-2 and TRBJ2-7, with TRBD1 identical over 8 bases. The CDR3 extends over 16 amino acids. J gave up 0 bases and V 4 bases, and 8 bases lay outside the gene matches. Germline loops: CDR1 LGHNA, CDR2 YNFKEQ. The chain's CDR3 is CASSPGGGLSSYEQYF. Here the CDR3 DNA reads TGTGCCAGCAGCCCAGGGGGCGGTCTAAGCTCCTACGAGCAGTACTTC.

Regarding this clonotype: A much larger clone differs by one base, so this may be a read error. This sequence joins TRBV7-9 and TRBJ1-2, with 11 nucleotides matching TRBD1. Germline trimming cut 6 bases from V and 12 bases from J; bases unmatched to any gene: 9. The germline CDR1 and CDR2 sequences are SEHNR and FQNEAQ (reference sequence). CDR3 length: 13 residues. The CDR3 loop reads CASRRDRGILHTF. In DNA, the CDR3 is TGTGCCAGCAGGCGGGACAGGGGGATTTTGCACACCTTC.

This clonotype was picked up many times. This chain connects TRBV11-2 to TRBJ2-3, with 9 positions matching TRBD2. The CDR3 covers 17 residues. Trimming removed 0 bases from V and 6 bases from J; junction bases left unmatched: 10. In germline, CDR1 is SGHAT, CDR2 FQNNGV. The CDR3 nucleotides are TGTGCCAGCAGCTTAGATCGGGCTAGCGGGATAGACGATACGCAGTATTTT. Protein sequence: CASSLDRASGIDDTQYF.

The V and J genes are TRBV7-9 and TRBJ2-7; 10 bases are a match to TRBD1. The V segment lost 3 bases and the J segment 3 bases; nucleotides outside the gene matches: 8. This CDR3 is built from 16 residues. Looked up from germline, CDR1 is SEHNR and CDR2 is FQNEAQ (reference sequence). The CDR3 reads CASSFGTGAEIYEQYF. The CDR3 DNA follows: TGTGCCAGCAGCTTTGGGACAGGGGCCGAAATCTACGAGCAGTACTTC.

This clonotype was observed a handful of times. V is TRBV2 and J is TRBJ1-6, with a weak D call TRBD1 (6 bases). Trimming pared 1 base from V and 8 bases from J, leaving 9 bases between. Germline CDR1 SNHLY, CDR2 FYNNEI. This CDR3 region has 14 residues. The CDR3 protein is CASSEDRVDSPLHF. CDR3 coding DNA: TGTGCCAGCAGTGAAGACAGGGTCGATTCACCCCTCCACTTT.

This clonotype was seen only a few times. CDR3 nucleotides: TGTGCCAGCAGCTCCCTTTTGGAGCGGGAGTCCTACAATGAGCAGTTCTTC. This codes for CASSSLLERESYNEQFF. The chain uses TRBV5-6 and TRBJ2-1; 8 nucleotides line up with TRBD2. V trimming: 3 bases; J trimming: 1 base; junction bases outside the gene matches: 9. The germline gives CDR1 SGHDT, CDR2 YYEEEE. This CDR3 has 17 residues.

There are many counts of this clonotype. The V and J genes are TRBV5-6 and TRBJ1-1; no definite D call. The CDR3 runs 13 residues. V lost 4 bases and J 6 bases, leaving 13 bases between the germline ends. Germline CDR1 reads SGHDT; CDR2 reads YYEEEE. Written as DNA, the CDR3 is TGTGCCAGCAGCCCGGTCGGAAGGGCTGAAGCTTTCTTT. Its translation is CASSPVGRAEAFF.

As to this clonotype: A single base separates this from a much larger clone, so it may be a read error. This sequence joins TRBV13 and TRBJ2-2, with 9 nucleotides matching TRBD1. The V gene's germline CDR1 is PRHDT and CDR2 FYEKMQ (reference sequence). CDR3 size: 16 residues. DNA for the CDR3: TGTGCCACCAGCCTCACAGGGGGCGCGAACACCGGGGAGCTGTTTTTT. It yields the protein CATSLTGGANTGELFF.

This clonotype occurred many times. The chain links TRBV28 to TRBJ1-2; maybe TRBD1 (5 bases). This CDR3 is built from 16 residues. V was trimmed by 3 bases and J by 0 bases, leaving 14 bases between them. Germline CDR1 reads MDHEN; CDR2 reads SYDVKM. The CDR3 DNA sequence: TGTGCCAGCAGTTTGGGGGAATCAGGTGCTAACTATGGCTACACCTTC. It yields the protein CASSLGESGANYGYTF.

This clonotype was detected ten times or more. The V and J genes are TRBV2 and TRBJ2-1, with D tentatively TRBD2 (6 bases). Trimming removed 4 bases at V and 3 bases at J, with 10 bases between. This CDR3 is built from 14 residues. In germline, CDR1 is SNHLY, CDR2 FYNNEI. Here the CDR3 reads CASSVPGLYNEQFF. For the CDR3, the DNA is TGTGCCAGCAGTGTCCCGGGACTCTACAATGAGCAGTTCTTC. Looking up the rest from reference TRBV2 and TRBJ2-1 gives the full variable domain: EPEVTQTPSHQVTQMGQEVILRCVPISNHLYFYWYRQILGQKVEFLVSFYNNEISEKSEIFDDQFSVERPDGSNFTLKIRSTKLEDSAMYFCASSVPGLYNEQFFGPGTRLTVL.